Following are 13 T cell receptor beta chains from one sample sequenced in a study of T cells in women clearing cervical HPV infection. This table comes from immunoSEQ multiplex PCR, and its TCRdb copy is limited to in-frame clones, with some not included. The table lists some 41,000 clones. Material for sequencing was blood buffy coat. Every receptor here comes from a woman between 18 and 69 years old with a cervical HPV16 infection that either progressed to CIN3+ or cleared (not recorded which).

With regard to this clone: The read finishes 3 residues shy of the CDR3 end, and the germline J gene is used to complete it. The V and J genes are TRBV30 and TRBJ1-1; D is uncertain. This CDR3 spans 13 amino acids. CDR1 and CDR2 from the germline V gene are GTSNPN and SVGIG (reference sequence). This CDR3 is CAWTSGSRPLAFF. The CDR3 bases that were read are TGTGCCTGGACTAGCGGGAGCCGGCCGTTA.

Remarks on this clone: The read terminates 3 residues before the CDR3 end, so the remaining end is supplied by the germline J gene. The chain joins TRBV12-5 to TRBJ2-3; 9 bases agree with TRBD1. This CDR3 has 17 amino acids. Germline CDR1 LGHNT, CDR2 FRNRAP. The CDR3 is CASASGTGLRDQETQYF. CDR3 bases read: TGTGCTAGTGCCTCCGGGACAGGGTTGAGGGACCAAGAGACG.

Of note for this clone: The read halts 3 residues ahead of the CDR3 end, with the missing end drawn from the germline J gene. The V and J genes are TRBV19 and TRBJ2-6, with D perhaps matching TRBD1 (5 bases). This CDR3 spans 18 amino acids. The V end lost 6 bases, the J end lost 2 bases, and 20 bases lay between the germline ends. Germline CDR1 is LNHDA and CDR2 is SQIVND (reference sequence). This chain's CDR3 is CASSPRARVVAGANVLTF. Partial CDR3 DNA: TGTGCCAGTAGCCCCCGGGCCAGGGTTGTAGCTGGGGCCAACGTC. Filled out from reference TRBV19 and TRBJ2-6, the complete variable domain reads DGGITQSPKYLFRKEGQNVTLSCEQNLNHDAMYWYRQDPGQGLRLIYYSQIVNDFQKGDIAEGYSVSREKKESFPLTVTSAQKNPTAFYLCASSPRARVVAGANVLTFGAGSRLTVL.

A word on this clone: The CDR3 is cut off 3 residues early in the read; its end comes from the germline J gene. The rearrangement links TRBV19 to TRBJ1-1; D is perhaps TRBD1 (5 bases). V was clipped by 2 bases and J by 5 bases, with 12 bases between them. The CDR3 spans 14 residues. Germline V gene sequence: CDR1 LNHDA, CDR2 SQIVND (reference sequence). CDR3 bases read: TGTGCCAGTAGTATAAACCCGGGGGGGACTGAA. Its protein product is CASSINPGGTE. The full CDR3 sequence reads CASSINPGGTEAFF.

With regard to this clone: The sequenced fragment ends 3 residues before the CDR3 boundary, so the rest is inferred from the germline J gene. The gene calls are TRBV12-3 or TRBV12-4 and TRBJ2-1; 13 bases line up with TRBD2. V lost 4 bases to trimming and J lost 2 bases; unmatched junction nucleotides: 2. The CDR3 covers 16 residues. This CDR3 reads CASSSTSGRAYNEQFF. CDR3 DNA, as far as it was read: TGTGCCAGCAGTTCAACTAGCGGGAGGGCCTACAATGAG.

CDR3 DNA (partial): TGTGCCAGTAGCAAGACTAGCGGACAAGAGACC. It encodes CASSKTSGQET. The whole CDR3 protein is CASSKTSGQETQYF. The chain carries TRBV19 and TRBJ2-5, with 9 bases fitting TRBD2. The sequence runs out 3 residues before the end of the CDR3; the remainder is reconstructed from the germline J gene. Germline V gene sequence: CDR1 LNHDA, CDR2 SQIVND (reference sequence). The CDR3 covers 14 residues. Trimming at V came to 6 bases and at J to 2 bases, leaving 4 bases not matched to a gene.

CDR3 bases read: TGTGCCAGTAACACCGGGACTCACAACAATGAC. This codes for CASNTGTHNND. The entire CDR3 reads CASNTGTHNNDYTF. This rearrangement joins TRBV19 to TRBJ1-2; the D gene is possibly TRBD1 (5 bases). The CDR3 end falls 3 residues outside the read, so it is completed with the germline J gene. CDR3 length: 14 amino acids. The germline V gene encodes CDR1 LNHDA and CDR2 SQIVND (reference sequence).

The CDR3 here is CASSDDRGYEQYF. The sequenced part of the CDR3 DNA is TGTGCCAGCAGCGATGACAGGGGCTACGAG. J is TRBJ2-7 and V is TRBV12-3 or TRBV12-4; 8 bases are shared with TRBD1. The read terminates 3 residues ahead of where the CDR3 ends, so the germline J gene completes it. With V trimmed by 6 bases and J by 3 bases, 4 bases remained unmatched. The CDR3 covers 13 residues.

About this clone: Read sequence stops 3 residues before the CDR3 end, and the germline J gene provides the missing end. This chain uses TRBV18 with TRBJ2-7; the D is unclear. CDR1 KGHSH and CDR2 LQKENI come from the germline V gene. The CDR3 is made up of 14 amino acids. Trimming shortened V by 0 bases and J by 2 bases, and 8 bases separated the two germline ends. The covered CDR3 bases are TGTGCCAGCTCACCACCACAGAAAACCTACGAG. Protein: CASSPPQKTYE. The full CDR3 protein reads CASSPPQKTYEQYF.

Worth noting for this clone: The read terminates 3 residues before the CDR3 end, so the remaining end is supplied by the germline J gene. V gene TRBV5-1 combines with J gene TRBJ2-5; 13 bases line up with TRBD2. Germline V gives CDR1 SGHRS, CDR2 YFSETQ. The CDR3 sequence is 15 residues long. With V trimmed by 4 bases and J by 5 bases, 5 bases remained unmatched. CDR3 amino acids: CASSRTSGRGETQYF. CDR3 bases read: TGCGCCAGCAGCAGGACTAGCGGGAGAGGGGAGACC.

On this clone itself: The sequenced fragment ends 3 residues before the CDR3 boundary, so the rest is inferred from the germline J gene. The chain combines TRBV6-1 with TRBJ2-5; perhaps TRBD2 as D (6 bases). CDR1 and CDR2 from the germline V gene are MNHNS and SASEGT. This CDR3 is built from 18 residues. V lost 0 bases, J lost 2 bases, and 19 bases lay in between. CDR3 protein: CASSEASLGAGLQETQYF. CDR3 bases read: TGTGCCAGCAGTGAAGCTTCCCTGGGAGCGGGCCTTCAAGAGACC.

About this clone itself: The CDR3 goes on 3 residues after the read ends, and that part is filled in from the germline J gene. V is TRBV11-3 and J is TRBJ2-5; 11 bases agree with TRBD1. The ends lost 5 bases at V and 4 bases at J; junction bases unmatched: 6. From germline, CDR1 is SGHNT and CDR2 YENEEA. This CDR3 contains 15 residues. The covered CDR3 bases are TGTGCCAGCAGCAGCTGGACAGGGGGCGGAGAGACC. Its protein is CASSSWTGGGET. The CDR3 in its entirety is CASSSWTGGGETQYF.

For this clone: The CDR3 end is not reached by the read, which stops 3 residues before it; the germline J gene fills it in. The genes are TRBV11-3 and TRBJ1-1, with 8 positions matching TRBD1. Germline CDR1 is SGHNT and CDR2 is YENEEA. V shed 4 bases, J shed 6 bases, and the junction held 10 bases outside the gene matches. This CDR3 is 15 amino acids long. The CDR3 here is CASSSGQGRLAEAFF. Incomplete CDR3 DNA: TGTGCCAGCAGCTCCGGACAGGGTAGACTCGCTGAA.